This TCR beta chain was sequenced for a study of OX40 agonist ivuxolimab in advanced cancers. Background on the whole study: Ivuxolimab was a fully human IgG2 agonistic monoclonal antibody targeting the costimulatory receptor OX40 (CD134). Intravenous ivuxolimab was administered to patients every 2 weeks at six dose levels: 0.01, 0.1, 0.3, 1.5, 3 and 10 mg/kg. The paper reports the monotherapy dose-escalation portion (N ≈ 50 patients) of the phase I ivuxolimab trial. Peripheral TCRbeta sequencing was intended to test whether TCR sequence diversity was altered and clonal T-cell expansion was caused by ivuxolimab. In the dose-escalation cohort, roughly four fifths of patients were male, and the mean age was around 60 years, with a range of about 20 to 79. Of the 50 to 55 dose-escalation patients, hepatocellular carcinoma was present in around 20, melanoma in roughly 15, renal cell carcinoma in 9 and head and neck cancer in 9. Prior anti-PD-1, anti-PD-L1 or anti-CTLA-4 therapy was permitted, and 40% to 50% of dose-escalation patients had received checkpoint inhibitors. Three dose-escalation patients achieved partial responses, one with hepatocellular carcinoma and two with cutaneous melanoma. Here is what the overall study found, with its caveats: Which antigens the clonally expanded peripheral T cells were specific for was not determined. Low levels of normalized T-cell clonal expansion were also shown by some nonresponding patients. At doses of 0.1 to 3.0 mg/kg, clonal expansion of both CD4+ and CD8+ blood T cells was observed from baseline to week 6. Partial responders in the 0.1-3.0 mg/kg groups had among the lowest normalized peripheral clonal expansion, especially among CD8+ T cells. After ivuxolimab, more expanded clones were found on average in CD8+ T cells than in CD4+ T cells.

Genomic DNA was isolated from the sorted cells so that the TCRbeta CDR3 region could be sequenced. The immunoSEQ Assay was used for sequencing of TCRbeta CDR3 regions. Not all clones reach the TCRdb copy of this immuneACCESS table, which keeps in-frame sequences only. Checked studies attribute under half of the gap to unresolved V genes and leave the rest unexplained. The sample contains about 93,000 clones, 89% of them found a single time. 0.3% to 0.4% of the sample is held by the ten biggest clonotypes. Patients with a history of autoimmune disease or receiving systemic immunosuppression were excluded from the trial. Peripheral blood for TCR sequencing was drawn from every dose cohort at baseline, at cycle 4 day 1 and at cycle 7 day 1. Samples were obtained from an open-label, multicenter, first-in-human phase I dose-escalation trial of ivuxolimab. Adults with locally advanced or metastatic head and neck squamous cell, hepatocellular, melanoma or renal cell carcinoma were enrolled in the trial. Before TCR sequencing, CD4+ T cells and CD8+ T cells from peripheral blood were sorted into separate populations.

In the case of this clone: The clone's antigen remains unknown. No base qualities exist here, and no much larger clone lies one base off it.

Based on the germline V gene, the CDR1 and CDR2 sequences are SQVTM and ANQGSEA. Trimmed from V: 6 bases; trimmed from J: 6 bases; junction bases lacking a gene match: 6. The CDR3 spans 13 residues, from the cysteine through the phenylalanine. Kept here is only the CDR3 DNA, which spans 39 bases and is read in frame from base 1. The sequence is built from TRBV29-1 and TRBJ1-4, with 8 bases in between that match TRBD1. This receptor was taken from an adult with an advanced solid tumor such as melanoma, head and neck, liver or kidney cancer. The specimen was CD4+ or CD8+ T cells sorted from blood, collected in a trial of the OX40 agonist ivuxolimab. The encoded CDR3 is CSVNGQGDEKLFF. The DNA is as follows: TGCAGCGTCAATGGACAGGGCGATGAAAAACTGTTTTTT. With the rest looked up from the reference TRBV29-1 and TRBJ1-4 genes rather than sequenced, the full variable domain is SAVISQKPSRDICQRGTSLTIQCQVDSQVTMMFWYRQQPGQSLTLIATANQGSEATYESGFVIDKFPISRPNLTFSTLTVSNMSPEDSSIYLCSVNGQGDEKLFFGSGTQLSVL.